Following are 28 T cell receptor beta chains from one sample sequenced in a study of CD8 T cells in ankylosing spondylitis. Study outcomes and limitations: Blood from ankylosing spondylitis patients appeared to carry a characteristic roughly 8-variant TCR beta motif.

TCRdb fed the 5' RACE reads into MiXCR, producing one record per CDR3 protein. The sample has 450,000 to 550,000 distinct CDR3 sequences; roughly 5.3% are singletons. Antigen specificity for these receptors is unknown. The sample was blood, either unsorted or a sorted T cell fraction (not recorded which). The source is a male donor with ankylosing spondylitis.

This clonotype came up many times. This chain uses TRBV29-1 with TRBJ1-2; D call uncertain. Germline V lookup: CDR1 SQVTM, CDR2 ANQGSEA. Trimming took 6 bases from V and 4 from J, leaving 15 bases between them. The CDR3 sequence is 13 residues long. CDR3 residues: CSVSPGLGYGYTF. The CDR3 DNA sequence: TGCAGCGTCAGTCCGGGCCTAGGCTATGGCTACACCTTC.

This clonotype was counted at least ten times. Here the CDR3 DNA reads TGCGCCAGCAGCCAATGGGAGCAGTACGAGCAGTACTTC. It is translated as CASSQWEQYEQYF. This chain connects TRBV4-1 to TRBJ2-7, with D possibly matching TRBD2 (5 bases). CDR3 length equals 13 residues. Germline CDR1 reads MGHRA; CDR2 reads YSYEKL. V was pared by 2 bases and J by 4 bases, with 9 bases between.

This clonotype was counted many times. One junction end disagrees with the germline gene, perhaps due to a read error. This chain links TRBV12-3 or TRBV12-4 with TRBJ1-3; perhaps TRBD1 as D (5 bases). The CDR3 runs 11 residues. CDR3 sequence (DNA): TGCGCTGGGGGACCTGGAAACACCATATATTTT. Its translation: CAGGPGNTIYF.

This clonotype was detected ten times or more. The chain couples TRBV6-4 to TRBJ2-3; 8 nucleotides line up with TRBD1. Losses at the gene ends were 0 bases for V and 4 bases for J; bases not matched to a gene: 0. There are 14 residues in the CDR3. In germline, CDR1 is MRHNA, CDR2 SNTAGT. The CDR3 bases are TGTGCCAGCAGTGACTCACAGGGGGCAGATACGCAGTATTTT. It is translated as CASSDSQGADTQYF.

This clonotype was recorded at least ten times. This chain joins TRBV5-1 and TRBJ1-6, with D perhaps matching TRBD1 (5 bases). With 3 bases removed from V and 7 bases from J, the gap between germline ends came to 14 bases. Germline V gene data show CDR1 as SGHRS and CDR2 as YFSETQ. CDR3 length: 15 residues. The DNA of the CDR3 is TGCGCCAGCAGCTGGTCTTTGGGGCACAATTCACCCCTCCACTTT. This translates into CASSWSLGHNSPLHF.

This clonotype was recorded a few times. The chain couples TRBV7-2 to TRBJ2-3; D gene uncertain. Trimming cost V 6 bases and J 4 bases, with 8 bases left between them. Per the germline V gene, CDR1 is SGHTA and CDR2 is FQGNSA. This CDR3 contains 12 residues. The CDR3 spells CASRSPPDTQYF. The CDR3 nucleotides read TGTGCCAGCAGATCCCCCCCAGATACGCAGTATTTT.

This clonotype was picked up many times. The genes are TRBV11-1 and TRBJ2-5, with D unresolved. The CDR3 has 13 residues. The germline CDR1 and CDR2 sequences are SGHAT and FQDESV (reference sequence). V was pared by 5 bases and J by 5 bases, with 12 bases between. DNA for the CDR3: TGTGCCAGCAGCCAAGGTGTCTGGGAGACCCAGTACTTC. Protein sequence: CASSQGVWETQYF.

This clonotype was recorded at least ten times. The chain is built from TRBV20-1 and TRBJ1-2; D is possibly TRBD1 (5 bases). This CDR3 has 11 amino acids. The V end lost 8 bases, the J end lost 4 bases, and 11 bases lay between the germline ends. Germline values: CDR1 DFQATT, CDR2 SNEGSKA (reference sequence). Here the CDR3 DNA reads TGCAGTTGGGGGTTAGGCTATGGCTACACCTTC. Translating gives CSWGLGYGYTF.

Ten or more counts support this clonotype. This rearrangement joins TRBV6-1 to TRBJ2-7; D unclear. Trimming took 7 bases from V and 2 from J, leaving 12 bases between them. Germline V CDR1 and CDR2: MNHNS, SASEGT. The CDR3 runs 13 residues. The CDR3 region has the DNA TGTGCCAGCATAAAGGACCTTCCCTACGAGCAGTACTTC. As protein: CASIKDLPYEQYF.

This clonotype was seen repeatedly, ten times or more. The chain recombines TRBV12-3 or TRBV12-4 with TRBJ2-1; 9 bases align to TRBD2. Losses at the gene ends were 2 bases for V and 5 bases for J; bases not matched to a gene: 4. The CDR3 is made up of 15 amino acids. The CDR3 here is CASSLLASGDNEQFF. As DNA, the CDR3 is TGTGCCAGCAGTTTACTGGCTAGCGGGGACAATGAGCAGTTCTTC.

This clonotype showed up many times. The rearrangement joins TRBV6-5 to TRBJ1-2; 7 bases map to TRBD1. The CDR3 length is 14 residues. J was trimmed by 4 bases and V by 2 bases; bases with no gene match: 4. Germline lookup yields CDR1 MNHEY and CDR2 SVGAGI. The CDR3 DNA sequence: TGTGCCAGCAGTTACGGGACAGAACCCTATGGCTACACCTTC. Amino acid sequence: CASSYGTEPYGYTF.

This clonotype was counted ten times or more. The chain uses TRBV20-1 and TRBJ2-3, with 7 bases fitting TRBD2. V gave up 3 bases and J gave up 1 base; unmatched junction bases: 1. From germline, CDR1 is DFQATT and CDR2 SNEGSKA (reference sequence). The CDR3 has 13 amino acids. The CDR3 DNA sequence: TGCAGTGCTAGGACTAGCCGCACAGATACGCAGTATTTT. This translates into CSARTSRTDTQYF.

In its sample, this clonotype was seen a few times. The V gene is TRBV20-1, the J gene TRBJ1-1; D may be TRBD1 (5 bases). Trimming took 1 base from V and 1 from J, leaving 10 bases between them. The CDR3 sequence is 14 residues long. Germline values: CDR1 DFQATT, CDR2 SNEGSKA (reference sequence). The CDR3 sequence: CSARGGRRNTEAFF. In nucleotides, the CDR3 is TGCAGTGCTAGAGGGGGACGGAGGAACACTGAAGCTTTCTTT.

This clonotype has ten or more counts. V is TRBV15 and J is TRBJ2-3; TRBD1 matches 7 bases. The germline CDR1 and CDR2 sequences are LNHNV and YYDKDF (reference sequence). There are 15 residues in the CDR3. Trimming cost V 2 bases and J 3 bases; bases outside gene matches: 5. Here the CDR3 reads CATSRKGARTDTQYF. The CDR3 region has the DNA TGTGCCACCAGCAGAAAGGGGGCTCGTACAGATACGCAGTATTTT.

This clonotype was seen more than once but under ten times. The chain is built from TRBV7-3 and TRBJ2-6, with 10 positions matching TRBD1. V was pared by 5 bases and J by 1 base, with 8 bases of the junction left unmatched. This CDR3 region has 18 residues. The germline CDR1 and CDR2 sequences are SGHTA and FQGTGA. Here the CDR3 reads CASSDVDRGVSGANVLTF. In DNA, the CDR3 is TGTGCCAGCAGCGACGTGGACAGGGGGGTGTCTGGGGCCAACGTCCTGACTTTC.

This clonotype came up many times. V and J are TRBV7-9 and TRBJ2-3; the D is unclear. Deletions cut 0 bases from V and 3 bases from J, with 10 bases between. The CDR3 runs to 15 residues. The V gene's germline CDR1 is SEHNR and CDR2 FQNEAQ (reference sequence). The CDR3 DNA reads as TGTGCCAGCAGCTTAGCGGCTGGCGATACAGATACGCAGTATTTT. As protein: CASSLAAGDTDTQYF.

This clonotype appeared many times. The chain carries TRBV5-1 and TRBJ2-3, with D unresolved. CDR1 and CDR2 (germline): SGHRS, YFSETQ. V was trimmed by 2 bases and J by 7 bases, leaving 11 bases between them. CDR3 length: 13 amino acids. The CDR3 loop reads CASSLIPGNTQYF. CDR3 in DNA: TGCGCCAGCAGCTTAATCCCTGGGAATACGCAGTATTTT.

This clonotype came up many times. The J gene is TRBJ2-7, the V gene TRBV4-1; a weak D match, TRBD1 (6 bases). CDR1 is MGHRA and CDR2 is YSYEKL in the germline V gene. This CDR3 contains 15 residues. The V end lost 3 bases, the J end lost 2 bases, and 14 bases lay between the germline ends. CDR3 region: CASSQTDRAAYEQYF. CDR3 coding DNA: TGCGCCAGCAGCCAGACGGACAGAGCCGCCTACGAGCAGTACTTC.

Remarks on this clonotype: A single base separates this from a much larger clone, so it may be a read error. The gene calls are TRBV20-1 and TRBJ2-7, with 8 nucleotides matching TRBD2. Trimming took 5 bases from V and 6 from J; bases not matched to a gene: 6. The CDR3 has 12 amino acids. Germline V lookup: CDR1 DFQATT, CDR2 SNEGSKA (reference sequence). The CDR3 nucleotides are TGCAGTGCTCACACTAGCGGACTCGAGCAGTACTTC. Translation: CSAHTSGLEQYF.

The table lists this clonotype with a few counts. The V gene is TRBV7-2, the J gene TRBJ2-7, with D uncertain. V was cut by 1 base and J by 4 bases, with 11 bases left in between. The CDR3 totals 14 residues. In germline, CDR1 is SGHTA, CDR2 FQGNSA. The CDR3 DNA reads as TGTGCCAGCAGCTTAGAGGCAGCCTCTTACGAGCAGTACTTC. Encoded protein: CASSLEAASYEQYF.

This clonotype was detected ten times or more. The chain employs TRBV29-1 and TRBJ2-5; 7 positions match TRBD1. V trimming: 8 bases; J trimming: 4 bases; junction bases outside the gene matches: 7. The V gene's germline CDR1 is SQVTM and CDR2 ANQGSEA. The CDR3 spans 12 residues. CDR3 sequence reads: CSTGDSLETQYF. In nucleotides, the CDR3 is TGCAGCACCGGGGACAGCTTAGAGACCCAGTACTTC.

This clonotype was picked up many times. The rearrangement joins TRBV27 to TRBJ1-1, with 8 bases identical to TRBD1. J gave up 1 base and V 1 base, and 8 bases lay outside the gene matches. Germline CDR1 MNHEY, CDR2 SMNVEV (reference sequence). The CDR3 length is 17 residues. CDR3 residues: CASSLYRPGGENTEAFF. For the CDR3, the DNA is TGTGCCAGCAGTTTATATCGTCCAGGGGGCGAGAACACTGAAGCTTTCTTT.

The table lists this clonotype with many counts. This chain links TRBV28 with TRBJ2-5; 8 bases map to TRBD2. The CDR3 consists of 16 residues. Trimming cost V 3 bases and J 5 bases; bases outside gene matches: 11. CDR1 is MDHEN and CDR2 is SYDVKM in the germline V gene. CDR3 in DNA: TGTGCCAGCAGTTTGGGACTAGAGGGGCTGATTGAGACCCAGTACTTC. It specifies CASSLGLEGLIETQYF.

This clonotype was counted at least ten times. This chain joins TRBV6-5 and TRBJ1-4; D is possibly TRBD1 (5 bases). The CDR3 runs 13 residues. Trimming stripped 4 bases from V and 8 bases from J, with 11 bases between. Germline V lookup: CDR1 MNHEY, CDR2 SVGAGI. CDR3 in amino acids: CASSWGTGEKLFF. CDR3 nucleotides: TGTGCCAGCAGTTGGGGGACGGGAGAAAAACTGTTTTTT.

The chain uses TRBV5-1 and TRBJ2-5; D is unclear. This CDR3 contains 14 residues. The V and J ends lost 6 bases and 6 bases respectively, with 18 bases between them. Germline lookup yields CDR1 SGHRS and CDR2 YFSETQ. This CDR3 reads CASKPDVGKKTQYF. CDR3 nucleotide sequence: TGCGCCAGCAAACCGGATGTGGGAAAAAAGACCCAGTACTTC.

Many counts were recorded for this clonotype. The CDR3 loop reads CASSQVGQDYGYTF. The CDR3 DNA reads TGCGCCAGCAGCCAAGTGGGCCAGGACTATGGCTACACCTTC. This chain joins TRBV4-3 and TRBJ1-2; D unresolved. The CDR3 has 14 amino acids. Trimming cost V 1 base and J 3 bases, with 9 bases left between them. From germline, CDR1 is LGHNA and CDR2 YSLEER.

This clonotype appeared many times. The V call is TRBV29-1, the J call TRBJ1-4; D not resolved. Germline values: CDR1 SQVTM, CDR2 ANQGSEA. The CDR3 runs 13 residues. V was trimmed by 3 bases and J by 4 bases, leaving 9 bases between them. In nucleotides, the CDR3 is TGCAGCGTTGAGGTCCCTGATAATGAAAAACTGTTTTTT. Amino acids: CSVEVPDNEKLFF.

This clonotype was seen ten or more times. CDR3 nucleotides: TGTGCCAGCAGCTTATCGCTAGGCAAGCAGTTCTTC. It translates to CASSLSLGKQFF. The chain carries TRBV7-9 and TRBJ2-1; no reliable D call. Trimming left V 2 bases short and J 11 bases short, with 10 bases between. The germline CDR1 and CDR2 sequences are SEHNR and FQNEAQ (reference sequence). The CDR3 is made up of 12 amino acids.